A single sample gave rise to the 8 T cell receptor beta chains below, sequenced in a study of T cell responses to AZD1222 COVID-19 vaccine. The table came from immunoSEQ multiplex PCR; TCRdb's copy has only in-frame clones and leaves some out. The data hold some 130,000 clones, with approximately 92% observed a single time. The source was peripheral blood, collected 28 days after the second AZD1222 dose. Source of these receptors: an adult who received the AZD1222 COVID-19 vaccine.

The V and J genes are TRBV2 and TRBJ1-1; 7 bases align to TRBD1. In germline, CDR1 is SNHLY, CDR2 FYNNEI. This CDR3 spans 13 amino acids. With V trimmed by 7 bases and J by 2 bases, 4 bases remained unmatched. CDR3 sequence reads: CASNRDRNTEAFF. The CDR3 bases are TGTGCCAGCAACCGGGACAGAAACACTGAAGCTTTCTTT. The variable domain in full, completed from reference TRBV2 and TRBJ1-1, reads EPEVTQTPSHQVTQMGQEVILRCVPISNHLYFYWYRQILGQKVEFLVSFYNNEISEKSEIFDDQFSVERPDGSNFTLKIRSTKLEDSAMYFCASNRDRNTEAFFGQGTRLTVV.

The chain uses TRBV24-1 and TRBJ1-5; D uncertain. The CDR3 is 17 residues long. Germline CDR1 KGHDR, CDR2 SFDVKD. V was shortened by 0 bases and J by 8 bases, with 19 bases between the two germline ends. Here the CDR3 DNA reads TGTGCCACCAGTGATTTGCAAAGGGCCGCCCACTCGGAGCCCCAGCATTTT. It translates to CATSDLQRAAHSEPQHF.

The chain is built from TRBV2 and TRBJ2-5; TRBD1 matches 7 bases. CDR3 length equals 13 residues. V shed 10 bases and J 2 bases; nucleotides not matched to a gene: 7. Per germline, CDR1 SNHLY and CDR2 FYNNEI. The CDR3 bases are TGTGCCACTACCGGGACAGCACAAGAGACCCAGTACTTC. Translating gives CATTGTAQETQYF.

The chain is built from TRBV28 and TRBJ1-5; D is possibly TRBD1 (5 bases). The CDR3 runs to 15 residues. V lost 2 bases and J 5 bases, leaving 13 bases between the germline ends. Germline lookup yields CDR1 MDHEN and CDR2 SYDVKM. This CDR3 is CASSLTGAPDQPQHF. CDR3 in DNA: TGTGCCAGCAGTTTAACTGGGGCGCCGGATCAGCCCCAGCATTTT. Complete variable domain (other parts from reference TRBV28 and TRBJ1-5): DVKVTQSSRYLVKRTGEKVFLECVQDMDHENMFWYRQDPGLGLRLIYFSYDVKMKEKGDIPEGYSVSREKKERFSLILESASTNQTSMYLCASSLTGAPDQPQHFGDGTRLSIL.

The V call is TRBV5-4, the J call TRBJ1-2, with 7 bases matching TRBD1. V dropped 1 base and J dropped 4; count of bases not matched to a gene: 4. Germline CDR1 SGHNT, CDR2 YYREEE (reference sequence). The CDR3 is 14 amino acids. CDR3 amino acids: CASSLSQGGYGYTF. CDR3 sequence (DNA): TGTGCCAGCAGCTTGTCCCAGGGGGGCTATGGCTACACCTTC.

V usage is TRBV4-2 and J usage is TRBJ1-3; unclear D gene. Germline CDR1 LGHNA, CDR2 YNFKEQ. The CDR3 is made up of 15 amino acids. V was pared by 8 bases and J by 0 bases, with 14 bases between. The CDR3 DNA reads TGTGCCAGCGGGCCTCGGCAGAACTCTGGAAACACCATATATTTT. Amino acids: CASGPRQNSGNTIYF.

The rearrangement links TRBV5-1 to TRBJ1-1; D is undetermined. The CDR3 has 16 residues. The germline CDR1 and CDR2 sequences are SGHRS and YFSETQ. Trimming stripped 4 bases from V and 3 bases from J, with 19 bases between. The DNA of the CDR3 is TGCGCCAGCAGCCCCCGGGAGGGTCGGACGTACACTGAAGCTTTCTTT. It encodes CASSPREGRTYTEAFF. The full variable domain, rest sourced from reference TRBV5-1 and TRBJ1-1, is KAGVTQTPRYLIKTRGQQVTLSCSPISGHRSVSWYQQTPGQGLQFLFEYFSETQRNKGNFPGRFSGRQFSNSRSEMNVSTLELGDSALYLCASSPREGRTYTEAFFGQGTRLTVV.

The chain is built from TRBV19 and TRBJ1-1; D remains ambiguous. V was cut by 5 bases and J by 4 bases, with 17 bases left in between. The CDR3 runs to 15 residues. Germline CDR1 reads LNHDA; CDR2 reads SQIVND (reference sequence). The CDR3 nucleotides read TGTGCCAGTAGTCCTAGCTCCTGGGAGAGCACTGAAGCTTTCTTT. Translation gives CASSPSSWESTEAFF.